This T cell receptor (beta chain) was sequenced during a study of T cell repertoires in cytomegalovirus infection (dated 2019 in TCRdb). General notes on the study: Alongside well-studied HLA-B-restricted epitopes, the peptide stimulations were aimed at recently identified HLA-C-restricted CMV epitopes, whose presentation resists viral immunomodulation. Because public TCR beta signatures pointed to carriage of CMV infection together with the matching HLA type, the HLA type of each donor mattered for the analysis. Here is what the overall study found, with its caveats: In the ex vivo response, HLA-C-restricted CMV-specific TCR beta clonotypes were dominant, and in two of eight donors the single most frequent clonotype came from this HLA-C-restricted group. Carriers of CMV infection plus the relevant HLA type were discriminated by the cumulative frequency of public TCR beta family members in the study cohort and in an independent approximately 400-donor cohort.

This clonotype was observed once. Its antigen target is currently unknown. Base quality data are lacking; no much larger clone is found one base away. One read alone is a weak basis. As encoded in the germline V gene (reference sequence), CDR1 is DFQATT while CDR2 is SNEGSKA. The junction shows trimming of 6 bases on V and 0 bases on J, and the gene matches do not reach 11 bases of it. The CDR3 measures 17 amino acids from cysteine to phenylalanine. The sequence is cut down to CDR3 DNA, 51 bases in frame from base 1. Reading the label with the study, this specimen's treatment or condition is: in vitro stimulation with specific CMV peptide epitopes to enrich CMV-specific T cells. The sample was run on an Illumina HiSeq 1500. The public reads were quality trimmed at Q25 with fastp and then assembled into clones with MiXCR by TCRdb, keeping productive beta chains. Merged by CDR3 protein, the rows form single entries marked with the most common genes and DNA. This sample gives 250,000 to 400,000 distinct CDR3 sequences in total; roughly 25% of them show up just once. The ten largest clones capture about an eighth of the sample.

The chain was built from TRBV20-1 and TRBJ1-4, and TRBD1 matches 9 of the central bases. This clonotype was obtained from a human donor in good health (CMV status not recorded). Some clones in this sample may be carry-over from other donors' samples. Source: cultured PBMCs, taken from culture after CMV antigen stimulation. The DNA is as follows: TGCAGTGCCCCGGGACAGGGAGGTCAAGCAACTAATGAAAAACTGTTTTTT. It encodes CSAPGQGGQATNEKLFF.